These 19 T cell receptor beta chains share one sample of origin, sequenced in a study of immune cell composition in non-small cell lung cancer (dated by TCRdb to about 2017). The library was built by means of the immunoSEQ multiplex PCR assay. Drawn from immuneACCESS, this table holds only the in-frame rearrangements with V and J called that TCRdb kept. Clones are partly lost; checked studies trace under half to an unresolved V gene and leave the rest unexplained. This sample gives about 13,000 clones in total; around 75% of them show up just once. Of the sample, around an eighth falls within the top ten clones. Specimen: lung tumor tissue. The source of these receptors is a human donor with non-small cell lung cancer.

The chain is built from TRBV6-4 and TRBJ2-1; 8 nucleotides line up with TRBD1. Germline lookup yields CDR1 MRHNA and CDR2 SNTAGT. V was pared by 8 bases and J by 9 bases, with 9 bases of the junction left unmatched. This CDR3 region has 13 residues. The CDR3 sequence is CASSDNTGGEQFF. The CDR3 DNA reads TGTGCCAGCTCAGACAATACAGGGGGTGAGCAGTTCTTC.

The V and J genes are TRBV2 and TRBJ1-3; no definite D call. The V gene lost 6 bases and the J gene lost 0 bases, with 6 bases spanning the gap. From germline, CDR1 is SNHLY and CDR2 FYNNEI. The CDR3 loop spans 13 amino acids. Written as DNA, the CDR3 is TGTGCCAGCAGCCAGGACTCTGGAAACACCATATATTTT. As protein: CASSQDSGNTIYF.

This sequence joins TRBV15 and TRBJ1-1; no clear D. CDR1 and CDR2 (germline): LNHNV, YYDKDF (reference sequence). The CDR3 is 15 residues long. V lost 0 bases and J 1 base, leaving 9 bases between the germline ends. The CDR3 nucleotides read TGTGCCACCAGCAGAGATCGGGAGGGGAACACTGAAGCTTTCTTT. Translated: CATSRDREGNTEAFF.

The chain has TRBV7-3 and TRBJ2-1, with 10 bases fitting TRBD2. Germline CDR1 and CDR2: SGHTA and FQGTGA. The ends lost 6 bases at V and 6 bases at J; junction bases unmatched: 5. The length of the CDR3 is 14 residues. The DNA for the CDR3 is TGTGCCAGCAGTATACTAGCGGGGCGCAATGAGCAGTTCTTC. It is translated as CASSILAGRNEQFF.

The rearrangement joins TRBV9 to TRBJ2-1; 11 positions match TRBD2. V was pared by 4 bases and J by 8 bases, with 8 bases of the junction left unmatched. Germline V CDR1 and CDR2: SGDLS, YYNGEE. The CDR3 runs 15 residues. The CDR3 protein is CASSLRTSGRDEQFF. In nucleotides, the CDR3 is TGTGCCAGCAGCCTTAGGACTAGCGGGCGAGATGAGCAGTTCTTC.

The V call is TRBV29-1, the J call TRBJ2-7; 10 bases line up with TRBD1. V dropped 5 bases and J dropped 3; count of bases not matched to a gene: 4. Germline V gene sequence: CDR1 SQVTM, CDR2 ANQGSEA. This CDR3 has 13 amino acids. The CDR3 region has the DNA TGCAGCGTTCGGGGACAGGGGCTCTACGAGCAGTACTTC. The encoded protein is CSVRGQGLYEQYF.

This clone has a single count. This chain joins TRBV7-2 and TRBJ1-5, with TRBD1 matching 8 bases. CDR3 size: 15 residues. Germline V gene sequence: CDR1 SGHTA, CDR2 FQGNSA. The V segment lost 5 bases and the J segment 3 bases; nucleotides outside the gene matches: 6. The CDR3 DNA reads TGTGCCAGCAGCAGACAGGGGAGAAACAATCAGCCCCAGCATTTT. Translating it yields CASSRQGRNNQPQHF.

CDR3 in amino acids: CASNPGQGPGGYTF. The CDR3 DNA reads as TGTGCCAGCAACCCGGGACAGGGGCCGGGTGGCTACACCTTC. This chain links TRBV7-9 with TRBJ1-2, with 10 bases that match TRBD1. Germline CDR1 reads SEHNR; CDR2 reads FQNEAQ (reference sequence). This CDR3 spans 14 amino acids. After removal of 7 bases from V and 7 bases from J, the junction contained 9 bases not matched to a gene.

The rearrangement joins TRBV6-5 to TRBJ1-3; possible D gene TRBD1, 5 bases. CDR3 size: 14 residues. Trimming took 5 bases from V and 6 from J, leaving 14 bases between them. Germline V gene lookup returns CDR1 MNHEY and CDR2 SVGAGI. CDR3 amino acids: CASSPGGSINTIYF. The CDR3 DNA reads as TGTGCCAGCAGTCCCGGGGGTTCGATAAACACCATATATTTT.

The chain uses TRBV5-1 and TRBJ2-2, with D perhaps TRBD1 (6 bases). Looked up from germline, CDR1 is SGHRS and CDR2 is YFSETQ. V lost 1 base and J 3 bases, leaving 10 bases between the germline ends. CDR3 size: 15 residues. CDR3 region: CASSLRDTYTGELFF. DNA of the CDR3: TGCGCCAGCAGCTTGAGGGACACATACACCGGGGAGCTGTTTTTT.

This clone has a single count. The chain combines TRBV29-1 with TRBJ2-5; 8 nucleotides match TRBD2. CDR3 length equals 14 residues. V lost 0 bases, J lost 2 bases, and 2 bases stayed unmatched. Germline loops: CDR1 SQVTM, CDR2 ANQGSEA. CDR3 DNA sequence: TGCAGCGTTGAAGATTTAGCGGGACAAGAGACCCAGTACTTC. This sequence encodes CSVEDLAGQETQYF.

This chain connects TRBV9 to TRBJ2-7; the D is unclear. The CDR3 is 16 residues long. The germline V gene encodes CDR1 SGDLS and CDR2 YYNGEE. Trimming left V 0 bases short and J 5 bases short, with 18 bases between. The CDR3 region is CASSVGVERLTNEQYF. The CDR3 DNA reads TGTGCCAGCAGCGTAGGAGTAGAGCGATTGACCAACGAGCAGTACTTC.

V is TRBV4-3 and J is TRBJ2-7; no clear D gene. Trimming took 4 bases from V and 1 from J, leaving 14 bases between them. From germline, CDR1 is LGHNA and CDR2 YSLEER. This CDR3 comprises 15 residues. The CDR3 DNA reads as TGCGCCAGCAGCCCCTTCCGGGTTCCATCCTACGAGCAGTACTTC. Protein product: CASSPFRVPSYEQYF.

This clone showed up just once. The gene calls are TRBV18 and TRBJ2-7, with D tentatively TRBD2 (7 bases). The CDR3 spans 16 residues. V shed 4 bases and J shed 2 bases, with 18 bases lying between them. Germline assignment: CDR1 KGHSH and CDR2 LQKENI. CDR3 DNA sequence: TGTGCCAGCTCACTAGGGAGGGCAGGGGAAACCTACGAGCAGTACTTC. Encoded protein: CASSLGRAGETYEQYF.

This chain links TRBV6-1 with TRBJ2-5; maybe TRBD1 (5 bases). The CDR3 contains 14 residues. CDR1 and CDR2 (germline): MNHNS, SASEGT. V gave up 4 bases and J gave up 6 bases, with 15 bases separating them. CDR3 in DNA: TGTGCCAGCAGTGTGGCAGGGTTCCTAAAGACCCAGTACTTC. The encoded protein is CASSVAGFLKTQYF.

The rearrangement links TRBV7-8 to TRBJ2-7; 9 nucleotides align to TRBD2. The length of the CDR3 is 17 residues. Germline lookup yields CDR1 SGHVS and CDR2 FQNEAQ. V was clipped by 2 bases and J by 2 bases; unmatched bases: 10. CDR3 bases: TGTGCCAGCAGCTTAAAGCGGGGGGTAGAAAGGGCCTACGAGCAGTACTTC. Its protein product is CASSLKRGVERAYEQYF.

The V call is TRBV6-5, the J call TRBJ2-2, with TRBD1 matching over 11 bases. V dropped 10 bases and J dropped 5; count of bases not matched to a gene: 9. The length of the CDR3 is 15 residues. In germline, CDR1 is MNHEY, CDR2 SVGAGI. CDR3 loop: CATRKDRGRTGELFF. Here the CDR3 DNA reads TGTGCCACCCGAAAGGACAGGGGGCGTACCGGGGAGCTGTTTTTT.

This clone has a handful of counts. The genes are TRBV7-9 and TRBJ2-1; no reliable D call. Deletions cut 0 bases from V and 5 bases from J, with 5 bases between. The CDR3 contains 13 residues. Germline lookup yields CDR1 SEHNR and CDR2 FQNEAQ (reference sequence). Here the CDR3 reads CASSLAAHNEQFF. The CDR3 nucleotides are TGTGCCAGCAGCTTAGCGGCCCACAATGAGCAGTTCTTC.

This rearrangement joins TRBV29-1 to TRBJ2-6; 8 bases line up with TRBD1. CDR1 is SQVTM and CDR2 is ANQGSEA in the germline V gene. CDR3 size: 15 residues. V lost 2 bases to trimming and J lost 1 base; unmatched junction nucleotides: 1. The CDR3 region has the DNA TGCAGCGTTGAAAGGACAGGGTCTGGGGCCAACGTCCTGACTTTC. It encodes CSVERTGSGANVLTF.